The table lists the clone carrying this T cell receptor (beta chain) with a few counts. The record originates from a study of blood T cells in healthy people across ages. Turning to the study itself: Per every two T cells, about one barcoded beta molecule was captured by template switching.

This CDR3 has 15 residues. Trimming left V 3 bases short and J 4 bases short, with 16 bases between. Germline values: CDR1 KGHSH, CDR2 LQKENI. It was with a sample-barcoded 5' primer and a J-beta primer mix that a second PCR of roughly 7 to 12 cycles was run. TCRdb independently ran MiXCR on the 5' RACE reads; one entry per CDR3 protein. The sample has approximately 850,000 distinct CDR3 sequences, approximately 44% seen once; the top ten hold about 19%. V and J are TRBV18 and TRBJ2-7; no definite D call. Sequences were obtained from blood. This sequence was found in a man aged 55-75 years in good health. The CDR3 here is CASSPGEGGIYEQYF. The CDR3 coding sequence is TGTGCCAGCTCACCTGGGGAAGGCGGAATTTACGAGCAGTACTTC.